This T cell receptor (beta chain) originates from a study of blood T cell repertoires in COVID-19. Turning to the study itself: Acute and convalescent COVID-19 specimens originated in the United States, Italy and Spain. The cDNA or gDNA used as material had been derived from T cells, B-cell-depleted T cells, or PBMCs.

This clone has more than one count but fewer than ten. The identical CDR3 is also encoded by other nucleotide sequences in the sample. The CDR3 extends over 15 amino acids. Germline V gene data show CDR1 as SEHNR and CDR2 as FQNEAQ (reference sequence). V lost 5 bases to trimming and J lost 5 bases; unmatched junction nucleotides: 6. The authors' processing: Amplification with reference gene primers provided the estimates of nucleated cell counts. The protocol was immunoSEQ multiplex PCR, while the TCRdb copy is restricted to in-frame clones and leaves out a portion. That table furnishes V, J and clone size, whereas the DNA furnished D and trimming. The table has some 250,000 clones, 80% to 85% seen once.

Sequencing was carried out using peripheral blood. The chain couples TRBV7-9 to TRBJ2-7, with 13 bases fitting TRBD2. The sequence was collected from a man aged 40-49 years with acute or convalescent COVID-19. The CDR3 loop reads CASSPRTSGSHEQYF. The DNA of the CDR3 is TGTGCCAGCAGCCCGAGGACTAGCGGGAGTCACGAGCAGTACTTC. Drawing the rest from reference TRBV7-9 and TRBJ2-7, the complete variable domain is DTGVSQNPRHKITKRGQNVTFRCDPISEHNRLYWYRQTLGQGPEFLTYFQNEAQLEKSRLLSDRFSAERPKGSFSTLEIQRTEQGDSAMYLCASSPRTSGSHEQYFGPGTRLTVT.